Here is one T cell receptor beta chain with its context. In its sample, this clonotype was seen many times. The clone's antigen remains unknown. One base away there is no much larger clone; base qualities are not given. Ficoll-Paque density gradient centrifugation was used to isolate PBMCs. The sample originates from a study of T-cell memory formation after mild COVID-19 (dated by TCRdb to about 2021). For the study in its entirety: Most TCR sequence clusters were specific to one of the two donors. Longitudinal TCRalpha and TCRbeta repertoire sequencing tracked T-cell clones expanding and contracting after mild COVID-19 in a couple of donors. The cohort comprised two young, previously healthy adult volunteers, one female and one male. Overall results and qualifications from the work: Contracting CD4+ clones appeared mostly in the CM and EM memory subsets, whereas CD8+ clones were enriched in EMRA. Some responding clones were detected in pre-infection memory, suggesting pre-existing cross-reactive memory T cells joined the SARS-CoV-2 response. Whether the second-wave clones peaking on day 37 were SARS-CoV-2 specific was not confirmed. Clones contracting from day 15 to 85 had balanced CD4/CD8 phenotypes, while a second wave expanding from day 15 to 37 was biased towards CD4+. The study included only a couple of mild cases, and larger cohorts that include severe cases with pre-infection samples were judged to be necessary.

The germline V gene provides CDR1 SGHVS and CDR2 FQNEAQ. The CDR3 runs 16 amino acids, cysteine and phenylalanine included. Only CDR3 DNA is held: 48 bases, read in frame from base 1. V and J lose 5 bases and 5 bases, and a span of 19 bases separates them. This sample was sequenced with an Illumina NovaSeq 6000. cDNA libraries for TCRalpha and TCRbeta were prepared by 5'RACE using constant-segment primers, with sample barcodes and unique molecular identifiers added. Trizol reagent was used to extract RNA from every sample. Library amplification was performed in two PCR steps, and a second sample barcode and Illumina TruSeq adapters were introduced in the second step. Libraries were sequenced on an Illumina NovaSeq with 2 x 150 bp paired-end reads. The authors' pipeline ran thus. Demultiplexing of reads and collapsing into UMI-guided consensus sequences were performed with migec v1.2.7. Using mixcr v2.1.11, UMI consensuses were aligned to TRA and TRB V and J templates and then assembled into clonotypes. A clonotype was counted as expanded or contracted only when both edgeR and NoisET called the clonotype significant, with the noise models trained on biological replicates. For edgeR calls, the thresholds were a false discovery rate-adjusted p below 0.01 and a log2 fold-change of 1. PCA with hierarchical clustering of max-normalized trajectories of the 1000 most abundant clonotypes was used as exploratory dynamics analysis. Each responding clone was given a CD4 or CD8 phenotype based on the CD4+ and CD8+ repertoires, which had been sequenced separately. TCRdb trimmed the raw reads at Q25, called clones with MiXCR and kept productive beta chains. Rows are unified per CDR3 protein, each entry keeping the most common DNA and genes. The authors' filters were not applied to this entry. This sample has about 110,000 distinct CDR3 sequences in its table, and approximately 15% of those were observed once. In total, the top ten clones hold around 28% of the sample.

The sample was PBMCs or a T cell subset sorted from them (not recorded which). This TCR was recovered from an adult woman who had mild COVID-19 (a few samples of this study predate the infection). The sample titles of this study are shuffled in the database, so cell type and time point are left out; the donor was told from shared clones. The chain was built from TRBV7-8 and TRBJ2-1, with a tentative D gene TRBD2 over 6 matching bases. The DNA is TGTGCCAGCAGCCCTCAACTAGACCGGAGGGACAATGAGCAGTTCTTC. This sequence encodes CASSPQLDRRDNEQFF.